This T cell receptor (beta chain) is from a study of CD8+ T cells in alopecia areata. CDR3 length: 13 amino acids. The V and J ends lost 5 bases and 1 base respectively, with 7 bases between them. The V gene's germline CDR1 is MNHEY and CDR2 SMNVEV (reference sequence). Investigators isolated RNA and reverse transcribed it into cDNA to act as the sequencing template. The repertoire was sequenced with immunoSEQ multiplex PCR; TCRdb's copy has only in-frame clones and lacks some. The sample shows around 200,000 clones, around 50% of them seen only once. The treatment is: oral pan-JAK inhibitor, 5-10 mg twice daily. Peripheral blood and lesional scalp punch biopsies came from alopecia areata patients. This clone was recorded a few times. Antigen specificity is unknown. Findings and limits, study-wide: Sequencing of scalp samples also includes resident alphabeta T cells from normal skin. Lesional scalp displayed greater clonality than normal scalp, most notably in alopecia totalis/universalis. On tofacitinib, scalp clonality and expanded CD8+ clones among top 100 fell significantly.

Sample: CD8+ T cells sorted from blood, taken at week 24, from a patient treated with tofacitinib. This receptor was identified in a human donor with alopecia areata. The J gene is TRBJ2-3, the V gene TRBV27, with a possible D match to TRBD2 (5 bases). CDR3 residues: CASSPRGTDTQYF. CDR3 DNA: TGTGCCAGCAGTCCGAGGGGCACAGATACGCAGTATTTT.